The sequence of this T cell receptor beta chain was determined in a study of blood T cells in healthy people across ages. About this clonotype: The antigen remains unidentified.

Per the germline V gene, CDR1 is DFQATT and CDR2 is SNEGSKA (reference sequence). Trimming pared 0 bases from V and 6 bases from J, leaving 18 bases between. The CDR3 has 15 residues. Study-level results: Versus aged donors, long-lived donors had higher diversity and more naive CD4+ cells.

A second PCR of roughly 7 to 11 cycles used a sample-barcoded 5' primer and a J-beta primer mix. Via MiXCR, TCRdb re-called the 5' RACE reads, giving one row per CDR3 protein. The repertoire holds 630,000 or so distinct CDR3 sequences, 25% to 35% seen once, with less than 20% in the top ten. This sequence was found in a woman older than 75 in good health. Material: blood. The rearrangement uses TRBV20-1 and TRBJ2-7; D is unresolved. CDR3 DNA: TGCAGTGCTAGAGATGGAAAGAAACTGTTCTCCGAGCAGTACTTC. Its protein product is CSARDGKKLFSEQYF.